A selection of T cell receptor beta chains follows, all from one sample in a study of blood T cell repertoires in COVID-19. Using immunoSEQ multiplex PCR, the repertoire was profiled, and TCRdb retains in-frame clones only, with some absent. The sample has 150,000 to 200,000 clones; around 85% are singletons. The sequenced material came from peripheral blood. The receptor source for this set is a woman at least 80 years old with acute or convalescent COVID-19. The CDR3 runs from the conserved cysteine through the conserved F or W. A D gene is named only where the DNA matches it firmly. Some rows have no size entry. The others give once, few or many, or a class for an expanded clone.

TRBJ2-1 | TRBV5-1 | - | - | TGCGCCAGCAGCTTGGGGGCCTTTAGCTCCTACAATGAGCAGTTCTTC | CASSLGAFSSYNEQFF
TRBJ1-5 | TRBV3-1/TRBV3-2 | - | - | TGTGCCAGCAGCCAAGCCGTAGGAGGTCAGCCCCAGCATTTT | CASSQAVGGQPQHF
TRBJ2-3 | TRBV6-2/TRBV6-3 | once | TRBD2 | TGTGCCAGCAGTTACATGGCGGGGGGTCCCGACACAGATACGCAGTATTTT | CASSYMAGGPDTDTQYF
TRBJ2-3 | TRBV5-1 | - | - | TGCGCCAGCAGTGACGGGAGCTTTTCCACAGATACGCAGTATTTT | CASSDGSFSTDTQYF
TRBJ1-1 | TRBV18 | - | TRBD1 | TGTGCCAGCTCACCAATTCGGGGACAGGGAGGGGGCACTGAAGCTTTCTTT | CASSPIRGQGGGTEAFF
TRBJ1-6 | TRBV7-2 | once | - | TGTGCCAGCAGCTTAGCGCCAAACGGTTCACCCCTCCACTTT | CASSLAPNGSPLHF
TRBJ1-1 | TRBV27 | - | TRBD1 | TGTGCCAGCAGTGGCCTACCGGGACAGGGGGCCAAAACTGAAGCTTTCTTT | CASSGLPGQGAKTEAFF
TRBJ1-2 | TRBV9 | - | - | TGTGCCAGCAGCGTCGAACAGGCCCCATATGGCTACACCTTC | CASSVEQAPYGYTF
TRBJ2-7 | TRBV4-3 | - | TRBD1 | TGCGCCGCTACGGGACAGGGATACTACGAGCAGTACTTC | CAATGQGYYEQYF
TRBJ2-2 | TRBV19 | - | - | TGTGCCAGTAGTATGAGGGGGGGCGCCACCGGGGAGCTGTTTTTT | CASSMRGGATGELFF
TRBJ1-1 | TRBV18 | - | TRBD1 | TGTGCCAGCTCACCCCGCGGGACAGGGGAGGTTGGATCAACTGAAGCTTTCTTT | CASSPRGTGEVGSTEAFF
TRBJ1-5 | TRBV19 | - | TRBD1 | TGTGCCAGTAGTATCCCACTAGGGGGCAAAAAGCCCCAGCATTTT | CASSIPLGGKKPQHF
TRBJ2-5 | TRBV11-2 | few | TRBD1 | TGTGCCAGCAGCTTGAACAGGGGACAAGAGACCCAGTACTTC | CASSLNRGQETQYF